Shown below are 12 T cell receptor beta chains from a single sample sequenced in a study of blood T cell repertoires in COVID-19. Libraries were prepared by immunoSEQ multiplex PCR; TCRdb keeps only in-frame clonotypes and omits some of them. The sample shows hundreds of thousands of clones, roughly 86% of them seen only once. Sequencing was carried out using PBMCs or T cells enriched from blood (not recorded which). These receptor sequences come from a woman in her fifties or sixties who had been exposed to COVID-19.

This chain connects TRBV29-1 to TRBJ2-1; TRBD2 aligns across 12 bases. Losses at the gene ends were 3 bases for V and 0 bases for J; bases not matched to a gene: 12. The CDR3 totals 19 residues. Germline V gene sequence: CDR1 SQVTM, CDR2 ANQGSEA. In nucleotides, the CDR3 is TGCAGCGTTGAGGGTATCGGGCTAGCGGGGGGGACCTCCTACAATGAGCAGTTCTTC. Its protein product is CSVEGIGLAGGTSYNEQFF.

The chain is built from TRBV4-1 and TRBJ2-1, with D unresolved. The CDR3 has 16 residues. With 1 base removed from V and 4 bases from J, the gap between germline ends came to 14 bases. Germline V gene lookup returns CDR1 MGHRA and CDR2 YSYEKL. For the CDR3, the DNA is TGCGCCAGCAGCCAAGTTCCACGACAAGGATACAATGAGCAGTTCTTC. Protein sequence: CASSQVPRQGYNEQFF.

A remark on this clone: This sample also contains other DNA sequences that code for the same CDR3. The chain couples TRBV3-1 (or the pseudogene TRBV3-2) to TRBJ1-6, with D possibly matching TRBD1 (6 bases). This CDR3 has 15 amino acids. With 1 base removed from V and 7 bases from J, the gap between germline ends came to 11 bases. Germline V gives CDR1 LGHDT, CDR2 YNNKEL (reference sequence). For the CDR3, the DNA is TGTGCCAGCAGCCAAGTAGGGGGATACAATTCACCCCTCCACTTT. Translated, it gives CASSQVGGYNSPLHF.

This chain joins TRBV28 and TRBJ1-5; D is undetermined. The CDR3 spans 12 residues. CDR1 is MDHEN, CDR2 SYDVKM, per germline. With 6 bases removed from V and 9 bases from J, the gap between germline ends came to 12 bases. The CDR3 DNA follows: TGTGCCAGCAGCTTGGAGCGGCGGCCCCAGCATTTT. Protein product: CASSLERRPQHF.

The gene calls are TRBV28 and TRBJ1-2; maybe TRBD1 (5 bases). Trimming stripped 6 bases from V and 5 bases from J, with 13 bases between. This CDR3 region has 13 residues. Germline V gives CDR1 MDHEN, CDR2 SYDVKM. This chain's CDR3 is CASRGVRGYGYTF. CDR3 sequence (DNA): TGTGCCAGCAGAGGAGTTAGGGGTTATGGCTACACCTTC.

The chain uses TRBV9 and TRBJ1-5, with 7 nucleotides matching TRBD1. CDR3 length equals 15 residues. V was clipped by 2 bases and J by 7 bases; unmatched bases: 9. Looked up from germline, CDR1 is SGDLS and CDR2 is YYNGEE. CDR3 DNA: TGTGCCAGCAGCGTTCTAGGGGGCGCAGGGCAGCCCCAGCATTTT. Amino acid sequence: CASSVLGGAGQPQHF.

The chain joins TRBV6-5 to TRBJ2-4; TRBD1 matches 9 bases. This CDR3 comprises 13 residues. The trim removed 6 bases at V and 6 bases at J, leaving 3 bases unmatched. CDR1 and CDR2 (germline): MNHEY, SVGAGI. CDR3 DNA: TGTGCCAGCAGCCAGGACAGGGGAAACATTCAGTACTTC. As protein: CASSQDRGNIQYF.

The CDR3 here is CASSDRRTGPTDYGYTF. CDR3 sequence (DNA): TGTGCCAGTAGTGACAGGAGGACAGGGCCTACGGATTATGGCTACACCTTC. The V gene is TRBV19, the J gene TRBJ1-2; 8 bases line up with TRBD1. Losses at the gene ends were 5 bases for V and 5 bases for J; bases not matched to a gene: 16. Germline V gene data show CDR1 as LNHDA and CDR2 as SQIVND (reference sequence). This CDR3 has 17 amino acids. Supplemented by reference TRBV19 and TRBJ1-2, the full variable domain reads DGGITQSPKYLFRKEGQNVTLSCEQNLNHDAMYWYRQDPGQGLRLIYYSQIVNDFQKGDIAEGYSVSREKKESFPLTVTSAQKNPTAFYLCASSDRRTGPTDYGYTFGSGTRLTVV.

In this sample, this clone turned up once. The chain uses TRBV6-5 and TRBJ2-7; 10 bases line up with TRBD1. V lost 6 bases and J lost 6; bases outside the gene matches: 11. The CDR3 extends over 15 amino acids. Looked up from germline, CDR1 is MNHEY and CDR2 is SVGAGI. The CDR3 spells CASSSPATGGGEQYF. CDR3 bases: TGTGCCAGCAGCTCCCCCGCGACAGGGGGCGGCGAGCAGTACTTC.

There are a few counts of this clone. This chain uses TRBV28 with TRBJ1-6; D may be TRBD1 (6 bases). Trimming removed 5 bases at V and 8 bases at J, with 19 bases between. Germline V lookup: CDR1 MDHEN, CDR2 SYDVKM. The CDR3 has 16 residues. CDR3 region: CASSPTSGQFHSPLHF. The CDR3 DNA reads TGTGCCAGCAGTCCCACCAGTGGACAGTTTCATTCACCCCTCCACTTT.

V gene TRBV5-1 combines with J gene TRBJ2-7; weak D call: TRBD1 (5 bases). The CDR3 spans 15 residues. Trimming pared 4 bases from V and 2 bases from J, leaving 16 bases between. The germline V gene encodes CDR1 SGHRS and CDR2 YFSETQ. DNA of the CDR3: TGCGCCAGCAGCCCGGTGGGGCCTACAACCTACGAGCAGTACTTC. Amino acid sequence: CASSPVGPTTYEQYF. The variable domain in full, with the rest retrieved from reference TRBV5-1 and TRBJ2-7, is KAGVTQTPRYLIKTRGQQVTLSCSPISGHRSVSWYQQTPGQGLQFLFEYFSETQRNKGNFPGRFSGRQFSNSRSEMNVSTLELGDSALYLCASSPVGPTTYEQYFGPGTRLTVT.

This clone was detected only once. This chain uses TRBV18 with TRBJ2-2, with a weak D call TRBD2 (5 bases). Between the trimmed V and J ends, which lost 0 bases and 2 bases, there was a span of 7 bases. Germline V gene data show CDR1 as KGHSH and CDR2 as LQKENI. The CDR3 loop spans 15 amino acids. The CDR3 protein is CASSPPLGNTGELFF. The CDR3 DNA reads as TGTGCCAGCTCACCACCACTAGGAAACACCGGGGAGCTGTTTTTT.